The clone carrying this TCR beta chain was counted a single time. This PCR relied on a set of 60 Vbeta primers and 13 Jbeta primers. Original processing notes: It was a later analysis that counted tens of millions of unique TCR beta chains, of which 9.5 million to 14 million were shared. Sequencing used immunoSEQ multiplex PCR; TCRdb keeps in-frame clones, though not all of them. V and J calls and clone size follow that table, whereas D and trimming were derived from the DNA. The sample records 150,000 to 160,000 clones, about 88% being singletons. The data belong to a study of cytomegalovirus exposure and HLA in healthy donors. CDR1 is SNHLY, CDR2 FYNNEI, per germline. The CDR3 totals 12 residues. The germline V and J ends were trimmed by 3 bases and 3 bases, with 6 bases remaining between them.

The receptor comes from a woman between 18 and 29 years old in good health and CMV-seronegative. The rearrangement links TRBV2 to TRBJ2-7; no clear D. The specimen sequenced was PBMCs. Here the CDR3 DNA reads TGTGCCAGCAGTGACTTCGTCTACGAGCAGTACTTC. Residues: CASSDFVYEQYF.